The T cell receptor beta chain under discussion was sequenced for a study of radiotherapy plus CTLA-4 blockade in lung cancer. About the study: Objective responses were documented in 15% to 20% of patients, with disease control in about 28%. Points from the study as a whole: Response, reportedly, was best predicted by interferon-beta along with early blood T cell clone dynamics. Tumor-derived TCR clones expanded in blood after radiotherapy plus ipilimumab.

Chemo-refractory metastatic non-small-cell lung cancer patients were treated with focal radiation plus CTLA-4 blockade with ipilimumab. TCRdb's table, derived via immunoSEQ multiplex PCR, lists solely in-frame clones and lacks some. This table holds roughly 50,000 clones, roughly four fifths found once. Turning to this clone: Its antigen is not identified.

The germline gives CDR1 SGHVS, CDR2 FQNEAQ. Trimming removed 5 bases from V and 7 bases from J; junction bases left unmatched: 12. CDR3 length: 15 amino acids. The sequence derives from a human donor with non-small cell lung cancer whose response to radiotherapy plus ipilimumab could not be evaluated. The starting material was peripheral blood, obtained from a patient treated with radiotherapy plus ipilimumab. The chain joins TRBV7-8 to TRBJ2-7; 9 bases map to TRBD1. CDR3 residues: CASSRLRDRAQEQYF. The CDR3 nucleotides read TGTGCCAGCAGCCGCCTCCGGGACAGGGCCCAAGAGCAGTACTTC.